Presented here are 12 T cell receptor beta chains from one specimen sequenced in a study of PD-1 blockade in mismatch repair-deficient tumors. Documented time point: approximately eleven-day in vitro stimulation with candidate neoantigen peptide 7. TCRdb's table, derived via immunoSEQ multiplex PCR, lists solely in-frame clones and lacks some. The profile shows nearly 9,000 clones, over 80% of them singletons. Their specific antigens are unknown. The sample here was cells cultured in vitro, taken from a patient treated with pembrolizumab. The receptors here all came from an adult with mismatch repair-deficient cancer.

This clone was observed a few times. The V gene is TRBV27, the J gene TRBJ2-1; D is perhaps TRBD2 (6 bases). The V gene's germline CDR1 is MNHEY and CDR2 SMNVEV (reference sequence). Between the trimmed V and J ends, which lost 5 bases and 7 bases, there was a span of 15 bases. This CDR3 region has 14 residues. DNA for the CDR3: TGTGCCAGCAGTCCCGAGACTAGTCGGAATGAGCAGTTCTTC. Translation gives CASSPETSRNEQFF.

The genes are TRBV28 and TRBJ2-7; perhaps D is TRBD1 or TRBD2 (5 bases each). Germline V gene sequence: CDR1 MDHEN, CDR2 SYDVKM. The CDR3 is made up of 14 amino acids. V was shortened by 5 bases and J by 1 base, with 12 bases between the two germline ends. This CDR3 reads CASSPIGASYEQYF. CDR3 nucleotide sequence: TGTGCCAGCAGTCCTATCGGGGCTTCCTACGAGCAGTACTTC.

The chain recombines TRBV29-1 with TRBJ2-3; 9 bases are a match to TRBD2. The germline gives CDR1 SQVTM, CDR2 ANQGSEA. V trimming: 4 bases; J trimming: 5 bases; junction bases outside the gene matches: 7. The CDR3 runs to 14 residues. The CDR3 spells CSVATSGWGDTQYF. CDR3 nucleotides: TGCAGCGTTGCGACTAGCGGTTGGGGAGATACGCAGTATTTT.

J is TRBJ2-3 and V is TRBV28; the D is unclear. Trimming cost V 10 bases and J 5 bases, with 10 bases left between them. The CDR3 totals 11 residues. In germline, CDR1 is MDHEN, CDR2 SYDVKM. The CDR3 is CAIQRRDTQYF. CDR3 nucleotides: TGTGCCATCCAACGAAGAGATACGCAGTATTTT.

V is TRBV5-6 and J is TRBJ2-7; TRBD2 is a possible D gene (5 bases). The CDR3 contains 13 residues. Germline CDR1 and CDR2: SGHDT and YYEEEE. Trimming cost V 2 bases and J 2 bases, with 8 bases left between them. CDR3 amino acids: CASSFGLTYEQYF. The CDR3 nucleotides are TGTGCCAGCAGCTTCGGACTCACCTACGAGCAGTACTTC. The variable domain in full, with the rest retrieved from reference TRBV5-6 and TRBJ2-7, is DAGVTQSPTHLIKTRGQQVTLRCSPKSGHDTVSWYQQALGQGPQFIFQYYEEEERQRGNFPDRFSGHQFPNYSSELNVNALLLGDSALYLCASSFGLTYEQYFGPGTRLTVT.

CDR3 sequence: CASSVDGTGGWNEQFF. The CDR3 DNA sequence: TGTGCCAGCAGCGTAGACGGGACAGGGGGCTGGAATGAGCAGTTCTTC. The J gene is TRBJ2-1, the V gene TRBV9; 12 nucleotides line up with TRBD1. J lost 7 bases, V lost 0 bases, and 5 bases had no gene match. The CDR3 loop spans 16 amino acids. Germline values: CDR1 SGDLS, CDR2 YYNGEE.

The chain has TRBV9 and TRBJ2-3, with TRBD2 matching over 7 bases. Per the germline V gene, CDR1 is SGDLS and CDR2 is YYNGEE. The CDR3 extends over 14 amino acids. V lost 0 bases and J lost 3; bases outside the gene matches: 1. The CDR3 spells CASSVGGSTDTQYF. CDR3 DNA sequence: TGTGCCAGCAGCGTAGGCGGGAGTACAGATACGCAGTATTTT.

The chain links TRBV15 to TRBJ2-7; 9 bases map to TRBD2. Germline values: CDR1 LNHNV, CDR2 YYDKDF (reference sequence). The CDR3 extends over 14 amino acids. J lost 3 bases, V lost 1 base, and 1 base had no gene match. CDR3 amino acids: CATSRAAGGYEQYF. The CDR3 DNA sequence: TGTGCCACCAGCAGAGCAGCGGGGGGCTACGAGCAGTACTTC. The whole variable domain, filled in from reference TRBV15 and TRBJ2-7, reads DAMVIQNPRYQVTQFGKPVTLSCSQTLNHNVMYWYQQKSSQAPKLLFHYYDKDFNNEADTPDNFQSRRPNTSFCFLDIRSPGLGDTAMYLCATSRAAGGYEQYFGPGTRLTVT.

The chain combines TRBV28 with TRBJ1-2; no reliable D call. Germline V lookup: CDR1 MDHEN, CDR2 SYDVKM. V lost 8 bases to trimming and J lost 2 bases, with 6 bases between them. CDR3 length equals 11 residues. For the CDR3, the DNA is TGTGCCAGCGTAGGAAACTATGGCTACACCTTC. This codes for CASVGNYGYTF.

The chain uses TRBV2 and TRBJ2-7; D gene ambiguous. The CDR3 extends over 15 amino acids. V lost 0 bases, J lost 2 bases, and 11 bases lay in between. The V gene's germline CDR1 is SNHLY and CDR2 FYNNEI. The CDR3 DNA sequence: TGTGCCAGCAGTGAAGCGCGCTTAGTAACCTACGAGCAGTACTTC. Its translation: CASSEARLVTYEQYF.

This chain uses TRBV6-5 with TRBJ1-1, with D uncertain. V dropped 8 bases and J dropped 0 bases, with 13 bases sitting between them. Germline V gene sequence: CDR1 MNHEY, CDR2 SVGAGI. The CDR3 length is 14 residues. CDR3 region: CASGPGIMNTEAFF. CDR3 nucleotide sequence: TGTGCCAGCGGTCCGGGCATCATGAACACTGAAGCTTTCTTT.

This chain uses TRBV19 with TRBJ2-1; either TRBD1 or TRBD2 may supply D (5 bases each). The V end lost 3 bases, the J end lost 6 bases, and 12 bases lay between the germline ends. Germline CDR1 and CDR2: LNHDA and SQIVND (reference sequence). The CDR3 sequence is 14 residues long. The CDR3 nucleotides are TGTGCCAGTAGTATCGGGGCTAGTCTCAATGAGCAGTTCTTC. Translating gives CASSIGASLNEQFF. The full variable domain, its missing parts supplied by reference TRBV19 and TRBJ2-1, is DGGITQSPKYLFRKEGQNVTLSCEQNLNHDAMYWYRQDPGQGLRLIYYSQIVNDFQKGDIAEGYSVSREKKESFPLTVTSAQKNPTAFYLCASSIGASLNEQFFGPGTRLTVL.